This TCR beta chain came from a study of long-term antiretroviral therapy in people with HIV. The assay used was immunoSEQ (version v3.0), run at survey level. Profiling relied on immunoSEQ multiplex PCR, and the TCRdb table lists in-frame clones only, not all of them. The sample records about 35,000 clones, over 80% being singletons. CDR1 is SGHRS and CDR2 is YFSETQ in the germline V gene. CDR3 length: 17 residues. Trimming shortened V by 4 bases and J by 8 bases, and 22 bases separated the two germline ends. The chain has TRBV5-1 and TRBJ1-6; D is perhaps TRBD1 (5 bases). The specimen was unsorted PBMCs, collected 1 year after starting antiretroviral therapy. This sequence originates from a man between 18 and 35 years old with HIV. CDR3 DNA sequence: TGCGCCAGCAGCCCGGGACTCAGCATGGGGGAGTATTCACCCCTCCACTTT. Translation gives CASSPGLSMGEYSPLHF. The variable domain in full, with the rest retrieved from reference TRBV5-1 and TRBJ1-6, is KAGVTQTPRYLIKTRGQQVTLSCSPISGHRSVSWYQQTPGQGLQFLFEYFSETQRNKGNFPGRFSGRQFSNSRSEMNVSTLELGDSALYLCASSPGLSMGEYSPLHFGNGTRLTVT.